What follows are 19 T cell receptor beta chains derived from one specimen sequenced in a study of blood T cells in healthy people across ages. PCR was performed a second time for about 7 to 12 cycles using a sample-barcoded 5' primer and a J-beta primer mix. TCRdb re-called the 5' RACE reads with MiXCR, one entry per CDR3 protein. Among roughly 640,000 distinct CDR3 sequences, 25% to 30% were seen once, and the ten largest hold more than 15%. The sequencing input was blood. The receptor set was obtained from a woman older than 75 in good health.

Turning to this clonotype: At one boundary the junction diverges from the germline segment, which might be a read error. The chain joins TRBV5-6 to TRBJ1-6; tentative D call: TRBD1 (6 bases). Germline assignment: CDR1 SGHDT and CDR2 YYEEEE. The CDR3 contains 15 residues. In nucleotides, the CDR3 is TGTGCCAGCAGCCGCCGGGCAGGGGACGGTTCACACCTCCACTTT. Translation: CASSRRAGDGSHLHF.

Points on this clonotype: One end of the junction does not line up with germline, which may come from a read error. CDR3 DNA: TGTGCCTGCAGCTTGGGCGTGGGCACAGATACGCAGTATTTT. Translation gives CACSLGVGTDTQYF. J is TRBJ2-3 and V is TRBV5-6; D unresolved. CDR1 and CDR2 (germline): SGHDT, YYEEEE. The CDR3 loop spans 14 amino acids.

This chain links TRBV4-1 with TRBJ1-5; D remains unclear. This CDR3 is 16 amino acids long. Germline values: CDR1 MGHRA, CDR2 YSYEKL. The V and J ends lost 1 base and 2 bases respectively, with 12 bases between them. The CDR3 DNA sequence: TGCGCCAGCAGCCAAGGGGCAGGTGTAGGCAATCAGCCCCAGCATTTT. Residues: CASSQGAGVGNQPQHF.

Remarks on this clonotype: A much larger clone sits a single nucleotide away, making a read error possible. The chain combines TRBV5-1 with TRBJ2-3; no clear D gene. Germline V lookup: CDR1 SGHRS, CDR2 YFSETQ. The CDR3 runs 16 residues. V lost 0 bases to trimming and J lost 2 bases, with 13 bases between them. DNA for the CDR3: TGCGCCAGCAGCTTGGGATGGGCCCCCCACACAGATACGCAGTATTTT. Translating gives CASSLGWAPHTDTQYF.

Only one count was recorded for this clonotype. The chain couples TRBV5-1 to TRBJ2-5, with 8 bases identical to TRBD1. The CDR3 consists of 15 residues. Germline values: CDR1 SGHRS, CDR2 YFSETQ. J lost 11 bases, V lost 2 bases, and 14 bases had no gene match. The CDR3 sequence is CASSFSTGATNEQYF. The CDR3 bases are TGCGCCAGCAGCTTTTCGACAGGGGCCACAAATGAGCAGTACTTC.

This clonotype was counted at least ten times. CDR3 nucleotides: TGTGCCAGCAGTTTAGACTGGGTCCCCAGAGCTAACTATGGCTACACCTTC. Its translation: CASSLDWVPRANYGYTF. The V gene is TRBV12-3 or TRBV12-4, the J gene TRBJ1-2, with D unclear. The CDR3 spans 17 residues. Trimming took off 1 base at V and 0 bases at J, with 15 bases between the two ends.

The genes are TRBV20-1 and TRBJ2-5, with D hard to call. Per the germline V gene, CDR1 is DFQATT and CDR2 is SNEGSKA (reference sequence). The CDR3 spans 12 residues. Trimming removed 6 bases from V and 11 bases from J, with 19 bases in between. CDR3 region: CSAQPLTEEQYF. For the CDR3, the DNA is TGCAGTGCCCAACCCCTAACGGAAGAGCAGTACTTC.

This clonotype was observed a single time. The genes are TRBV12-3 or TRBV12-4 and TRBJ2-5; 7 bases align to TRBD2. The end of the DNA aligns better with TRBJ2-7, so the J call may be wrong. This CDR3 has 15 amino acids. CDR3 sequence reads: CASSLAGSSGYEQYF. CDR3 coding DNA: TGTGCCAGCAGTTTAGCAGGGTCTAGCGGCTACGAGCAGTACTTC.

Many counts were recorded for this clonotype. This rearrangement joins TRBV2 to TRBJ1-5; D remains ambiguous. V lost 3 bases and J 0 bases, leaving 6 bases between the germline ends. Germline V lookup: CDR1 SNHLY, CDR2 FYNNEI. This CDR3 region has 14 residues. The CDR3 DNA follows: TGTGCCAGCAGTGATAGCCATAGCAATCAGCCCCAGCATTTT. Protein: CASSDSHSNQPQHF.

This clonotype was recorded at least ten times. The chain joins TRBV3-1 to TRBJ2-1; D is unclear. This CDR3 has 14 amino acids. Germline V gives CDR1 LGHDT, CDR2 YNNKEL (reference sequence). Trimming cost V 1 base and J 0 bases, with 4 bases left between them. The CDR3 DNA sequence: TGTGCCAGCAGCCAAGGGAACTCCTACAATGAGCAGTTCTTC. Protein: CASSQGNSYNEQFF.

A word on this clonotype: A clone one base away is much larger, so this may be a read error. This chain joins TRBV7-9 and TRBJ1-1, with D tentatively TRBD1 (6 bases). The CDR3 runs 14 residues. Germline V gene sequence: CDR1 SEHNR, CDR2 FQNEAQ (reference sequence). CDR3 sequence: CAGSLGRGVAEAFF. As DNA, the CDR3 is TGTGCCGGCAGCTTAGGCAGGGGAGTTGCTGAAGCTTTCTTT.

This clonotype was seen at least ten times. The CDR3 nucleotides read TGCAGTGCTAGCCGACAGGTAGCCAAAAACATTCAGTACTTC. It encodes CSASRQVAKNIQYF. The rearrangement joins TRBV20-1 to TRBJ2-4; tentatively, D is TRBD1 (6 bases). V gave up 3 bases and J gave up 0 bases, with 9 bases separating them. CDR1 and CDR2 from the germline V gene are DFQATT and SNEGSKA (reference sequence). The CDR3 is 14 residues long.

This clonotype appeared a few times. The genes are TRBV20-1 and TRBJ1-5; possibly TRBD1 for D (6 bases). Germline loops: CDR1 DFQATT, CDR2 SNEGSKA (reference sequence). CDR3 length equals 12 residues. Trimming removed 7 bases at V and 4 bases at J, with 11 bases between. The CDR3 DNA sequence: TGCAGTGTCGGGGACAAAAATCAGCCCCAGCATTTT. Translation: CSVGDKNQPQHF.

This clonotype was found many times. This chain connects TRBV7-9 to TRBJ1-1, with a possible D match to TRBD1 (6 bases). V lost 4 bases and J 8 bases, leaving 11 bases between the germline ends. Germline CDR1 SEHNR, CDR2 FQNEAQ (reference sequence). The CDR3 extends over 12 amino acids. In DNA form, the CDR3 reads TGTGCCAGCAGCTCCGGGGGGCGCGAAGCTTTCTTT. Amino acids: CASSSGGREAFF.

At least ten counts were recorded for this clonotype. The chain couples TRBV7-6 to TRBJ2-5; D is perhaps TRBD1 (5 bases). The V end lost 5 bases, the J end lost 7 bases, and 14 bases lay between the germline ends. Germline V gene lookup returns CDR1 SGHVS and CDR2 FNYEAQ. This CDR3 has 13 amino acids. The CDR3: CASSPGLRGTQYF. The CDR3 DNA reads as TGTGCCAGCAGCCCAGGATTAAGGGGGACCCAGTACTTC.

This clonotype was found a few times. This chain links TRBV28 with TRBJ1-6, with D tentatively TRBD1 (5 bases). V was cut by 3 bases and J by 9 bases, with 18 bases left in between. CDR1 and CDR2 from the germline V gene are MDHEN and SYDVKM. The CDR3 spans 16 residues. This CDR3 is CASSFGGDAGRSPLHF. Written as DNA, the CDR3 is TGTGCCAGCAGTTTTGGGGGTGATGCGGGTCGTTCACCCCTCCACTTT.

This clonotype was picked up one time. The J gene is TRBJ1-1, the V gene TRBV6-6; TRBD1 matches at 8 bases. The trim removed 6 bases at V and 3 bases at J, leaving 6 bases unmatched. CDR3 length: 14 residues. Germline V CDR1 and CDR2: MNHNY, SVGAGI (reference sequence). CDR3 bases: TGTGCCAGCAGAGCAGGGGGCGTGGACACTGAAGCTTTCTTT. Its translation: CASRAGGVDTEAFF.

This sequence joins TRBV7-9 and TRBJ2-3; D gene unclear. Deletions cut 8 bases from V and 2 bases from J, with 14 bases between. From germline, CDR1 is SEHNR and CDR2 FQNEAQ (reference sequence). CDR3 length: 14 residues. The CDR3 sequence: CASLILGSTDTQYF. The DNA of the CDR3 is TGTGCCAGCCTTATACTCGGGTCCACAGATACGCAGTATTTT.

At least ten counts were recorded for this clonotype. Here the CDR3 DNA reads TGTGCCAGCAGTTACGTGAGAGGGTACGAGCAGTACTTC. It translates to CASSYVRGYEQYF. The rearrangement uses TRBV6-2 or TRBV6-3 and TRBJ2-7, with D possibly being TRBD2 (5 bases). The V gene's germline CDR1 is MNHEY and CDR2 SVGEGT. CDR3 size: 13 residues. The V gene lost 2 bases and the J gene lost 4 bases, with 9 bases spanning the gap.